The rows below give T cell receptor beta chains drawn from one sample of a study of T cell responses to AZD1222 COVID-19 vaccine. The method was immunoSEQ multiplex PCR; TCRdb's version includes in-frame clones alone and lacks a portion of them. This repertoire shows 73,000 or so clones, around 88% found once; its top ten account for 20%. The starting material was peripheral blood, obtained on day 0 of AZD1222 vaccination. The receptors shown here come from an adult in good health. Each CDR3 is given with its conserved first and last residue. The order of the fields is D gene, V gene, clone size, J gene, CDR3 protein, CDR3 DNA. The D gene is left open where the match is weak. Some rows have no size entry. The others give once, few or many, or a class for an expanded clone.

TRBD1,TRBV11-2,NA,TRBJ1-2,CASSVSSGQSNYGYTF,TGTGCCAGCAGCGTATCGTCGGGACAGTCTAATTATGGCTACACCTTC
TRBD1,TRBV18,NA,TRBJ1-5,CASSPGTGGNQPQHF,TGTGCCAGCTCACCAGGTACAGGGGGAAATCAGCCCCAGCATTTT
NA,TRBV20-1,once,TRBJ2-7,CSAPQGYEQYF,TGCAGTGCTCCGCAGGGCTACGAGCAGTACTTC
NA,TRBV11-2,few,TRBJ1-2,CASSFRPDANYGYTF,TGTGCCAGCAGCTTCCGACCCGACGCTAACTATGGCTACACCTTC
TRBD1,TRBV30,NA,TRBJ1-5,CAWRQGAQPQHF,TGTGCCTGGAGACAGGGGGCTCAGCCCCAGCATTTT
NA,TRBV5-4,NA,TRBJ1-5,CASSPTPSNQPQHF,TGTGCCAGCAGCCCCACACCGAGCAATCAGCCCCAGCATTTT
TRBD2,TRBV7-9,NA,TRBJ2-1,CASSHGGEEQFF,TGTGCCAGCAGCCACGGGGGGGAAGAGCAGTTCTTC
TRBD1,TRBV7-3,NA,TRBJ1-6,CASSLRRDRGSPLHF,TGTGCCAGCAGCTTAAGGCGGGACAGAGGTTCACCCCTCCACTTT
NA,TRBV12-3/TRBV12-4,NA,TRBJ1-1,CASRRNTEAFF,TGTGCCAGCAGACGGAACACTGAAGCTTTCTTT
NA,TRBV28,NA,TRBJ2-1,CASSLRGVGDEQFF,TGTGCCAGCAGTTTAAGGGGTGTCGGGGATGAGCAGTTCTTC
NA,TRBV6-5,NA,TRBJ2-2,CASSYSIEGKDWELFF,TGTGCCAGCAGTTACTCGATCGAGGGAAAAGACTGGGAGCTGTTTTTT
NA,TRBV13,NA,TRBJ2-7,CASSLERRRYEQYF,TGTGCCAGCAGCTTAGAGCGTAGACGATACGAGCAGTACTTC
NA,TRBV19,NA,TRBJ1-1,CASTGDWNTEAFF,TGTGCCAGTACGGGGGACTGGAACACTGAAGCTTTCTTT
NA,TRBV5-1,NA,TRBJ1-1,CASSPAHGSTEAFF,TGCGCCAGCAGCCCGGCTCATGGAAGCACTGAAGCTTTCTTT
NA,TRBV30,NA,TRBJ2-1,CAWSQPRTAPYNEQFF,TGTGCCTGGAGTCAACCACGGACTGCCCCATACAATGAGCAGTTCTTC
TRBD2,TRBV6-2/TRBV6-3,NA,TRBJ2-7,CASSYSPASGLREQYF,TGTGCCAGCAGTTACTCCCCTGCTAGCGGCCTACGGGAGCAGTACTTC
TRBD1,TRBV28,NA,TRBJ2-7,CASSPRDRVYYEQYF,TGTGCCAGCAGTCCACGGGACAGGGTTTACTACGAGCAGTACTTC
TRBD2,TRBV5-4,NA,TRBJ2-1,CASSLGTGLAGNEQFF,TGTGCCAGCAGCCTCGGAACGGGACTAGCGGGGAATGAGCAGTTCTTC
TRBD1,TRBV28,NA,TRBJ1-5,CASSLIVTGHTYSNQPQHF,TGTGCCAGCAGTTTAATTGTGACAGGGCATACCTATAGCAATCAGCCCCAGCATTTT
NA,TRBV9,NA,TRBJ1-2,CASSGIGASYGYTF,TGTGCCAGCAGCGGTATCGGGGCATCCTATGGCTACACCTTC
NA,TRBV4-3,NA,TRBJ2-7,CASSQDGQGYEQYF,TGCGCCAGCAGCCAAGATGGTCAGGGTTACGAGCAGTACTTC
TRBD1,TRBV13,NA,TRBJ1-6,CASSAEQGVRNSPLHF,TGTGCCAGCAGCGCGGAGCAGGGGGTAAGAAATTCACCCCTCCACTTT
TRBD1,TRBV30,NA,TRBJ1-1,CAWSFWTGTTNTEAFF,TGTGCCTGGAGTTTTTGGACAGGCACGACCAACACTGAAGCTTTCTTT
NA,TRBV19,NA,TRBJ1-5,CATSGQKQPQHF,TGTGCCACAAGCGGCCAAAAGCAGCCCCAGCATTTT
TRBD1,TRBV6-5,NA,TRBJ1-2,CASRQTGGRHGYTF,TGTGCCAGCAGGCAGACAGGGGGGAGGCACGGCTACACCTTC
TRBD2,TRBV24-1,few,TRBJ2-3,CATSDPVPGGSERDTQYF,TGTGCCACCAGTGATCCAGTCCCGGGGGGGTCCGAGCGAGATACGCAGTATTTT
NA,TRBV27,once,TRBJ2-1,CASSRAGPRYEQFF,TGTGCCAGCAGCCGGGCAGGGCCTCGGTATGAGCAGTTCTTC
NA,TRBV10-1,NA,TRBJ2-7,CASSLDNYEQYF,TGCGCCAGCAGCCTCGACAACTACGAGCAGTACTTC
TRBD1,TRBV15,NA,TRBJ2-2,CATSRDWLTRQGGAQNTGELFF,TGTGCCACCAGCAGAGATTGGCTTACCCGACAGGGTGGTGCGCAGAACACCGGGGAGCTGTTTTTT